The rows below give T cell receptor beta chains drawn from one sample of a study of blood T cell repertoires in COVID-19. TCRdb's copy holds only in-frame clones and misses some; the assay was immunoSEQ multiplex PCR. The table includes tens of thousands of clones, about 91% detected once. Sequencing input: peripheral blood. The source of these receptors is a human donor with active COVID-19. The donor label of this sample is uncertain. Each CDR3 is given with its conserved first and last residue. D genes are given only for firm matches. Size values are once, few and many counts, or a class for expanded clones, and some rows have none.

size	length	J	D	V	CDR3	DNA
-	16	TRBJ2-1	-	TRBV5-4	CASSLELGEYYNEQFF	TGTGCCAGCAGCTTGGAACTAGGCGAGTACTACAATGAGCAGTTCTTC
-	15	TRBJ1-5	TRBD1	TRBV28	CASSSPGGLNQPQHF	TGTGCCAGCAGTTCGCCAGGGGGTCTCAATCAGCCCCAGCATTTT
-	15	TRBJ1-4	TRBD1	TRBV19	CASNPRGPGNEKLFF	TGTGCCAGTAACCCCAGGGGGCCGGGAAATGAAAAACTGTTTTTT
-	13	TRBJ2-2	-	TRBV5-4	CASSLAGTGELFF	TGTGCCAGCAGCTTGGCGGGAACCGGGGAGCTGTTTTTT
once	17	TRBJ2-7	TRBD2	TRBV7-8	CASSLSGPAGGFYEQYF	TGTGCCAGCAGCTTATCGGGACCAGCGGGAGGTTTTTACGAGCAGTACTTC
-	14	TRBJ2-5	TRBD1	TRBV28	CASRRDRQQETQYF	TGTGCCAGCAGGCGGGACAGGCAGCAAGAGACCCAGTACTTC
-	13	TRBJ1-2	-	TRBV6-2/TRBV6-3	CASSHDSDYGYTF	TGTGCCAGCAGCCACGACAGCGACTATGGCTACACCTTC
-	13	TRBJ2-1	-	TRBV5-6	CASTLTGYNEQFF	TGTGCCAGCACCCTTACAGGATACAATGAGCAGTTCTTC
-	15	TRBJ1-2	-	TRBV7-9	CASSLEGQPNYGYTF	TGTGCCAGCAGCTTAGAAGGACAACCTAACTATGGCTACACCTTC
-	16	TRBJ1-3	-	TRBV9	CASSVDSGRSGNTIYF	TGTGCCAGCAGCGTAGACTCGGGTAGATCTGGAAACACCATATATTTT
few	15	TRBJ2-1	TRBD2	TRBV27	CASSFGTSGRNEQFF	TGTGCCAGCAGTTTCGGGACTAGCGGGAGGAATGAGCAGTTCTTC
-	15	TRBJ2-2	TRBD2	TRBV7-7	CATAGPGGGTGELFF	TGTGCCACAGCAGGTCCGGGGGGAGGCACCGGGGAGCTGTTTTTT
-	14	TRBJ2-7	TRBD1	TRBV9	CASSVGQGPYEQYF	TGTGCCAGCAGCGTGGGACAGGGTCCCTACGAGCAGTACTTC
-	13	TRBJ1-1	-	TRBV4-3	CASSQDYAQAAFF	TGCGCCAGCAGCCAAGATTATGCACAGGCAGCTTTCTTT
-	14	TRBJ1-2	-	TRBV7-9	CASSLNRASYGYTF	TGTGCCAGCAGCTTGAACAGGGCTAGCTATGGCTACACCTTC
-	15	TRBJ2-4	-	TRBV5-6	CASSPRTSKINIQYF	TGTGCCAGCAGCCCCAGGACTTCCAAGATTAACATTCAGTACTTC
-	15	TRBJ2-7	TRBD2	TRBV7-9	CASSLRTSELYEQYF	TGTGCCAGCAGCCTGAGGACTAGCGAGCTCTACGAGCAGTACTTC
-	14	TRBJ1-5	TRBD1	TRBV27	CASSFQGADQPQHF	TGTGCCAGCAGTTTTCAGGGGGCTGATCAGCCCCAGCATTTT
-	15	TRBJ2-1	-	TRBV7-5	CVRSLSHLSYNEQFF	TGTGTCAGAAGCTTAAGCCATTTATCCTACAATGAGCAGTTCTTC
-	20	TRBJ2-6	TRBD2	TRBV7-9	CASSTNLGLAGASGANVLTF	TGTGCCAGCAGCACGAACTTAGGTCTAGCGGGAGCATCTGGGGCCAACGTCCTGACTTTC
-	14	TRBJ2-5	-	TRBV27	CASSMRGGQETQYF	TGTGCCAGCAGTATGAGGGGGGGCCAAGAGACCCAGTACTTC
-	13	TRBJ2-2	TRBD1	TRBV5-1	CASRTGLTGELFF	TGCGCCAGCCGGACAGGGCTTACCGGGGAGCTGTTTTTT
-	12	TRBJ2-1	-	TRBV7-2	CASSSPGDEQFF	TGTGCCAGCAGCTCACCAGGGGATGAGCAGTTCTTC
-	14	TRBJ2-7	TRBD2	TRBV7-3	CASSPSGTSYEQYF	TGTGCCAGCAGCCCTAGCGGGACCTCCTACGAGCAGTACTTC
-	15	TRBJ2-1	TRBD1	TRBV3-1/TRBV3-2	CASSLVGTAYNEQFF	TGTGCCAGCAGCCTCGTGGGGACAGCCTACAATGAGCAGTTCTTC
-	14	TRBJ2-1	TRBD2	TRBV10-3	CAIRAQREIYEQFF	TGTGCCATCAGGGCGCAGCGGGAGATCTATGAGCAGTTCTTC
-	14	TRBJ2-1	-	TRBV3-1/TRBV3-2	CASSHQGLYNEQFF	TGTGCCAGCAGCCATCAGGGGCTTTACAATGAGCAGTTCTTC
-	18	TRBJ2-6	TRBD1	TRBV11-3	CASSLEGQGTKGANVLTF	TGTGCCAGCAGCTTAGAGGGACAGGGGACGAAAGGGGCCAACGTCCTGACTTTC
-	14	TRBJ2-7	TRBD2	TRBV29-1	CSGSGRAGSYEQYF	TGCAGCGGGAGCGGGAGGGCCGGGTCCTACGAGCAGTACTTC
-	15	TRBJ2-7	-	TRBV9	CASSGAGQRNYEQYF	TGTGCCAGCAGCGGGGCGGGACAGCGGAACTACGAGCAGTACTTC
-	14	TRBJ2-2	-	TRBV19	CASSAEFNTGELFF	TGTGCCAGTAGTGCGGAGTTCAACACCGGGGAGCTGTTTTTT
once	14	TRBJ1-5	-	TRBV7-9	CASSLTSGNQPQHF	TGTGCCAGCAGCTTGACGTCAGGGAATCAGCCCCAGCATTTT
once	15	TRBJ2-3	-	TRBV5-1	CASSEPGHSTDTQYF	TGCGCCAGCAGCGAGCCGGGACACTCCACAGATACGCAGTATTTT
-	17	TRBJ2-1	TRBD2	TRBV11-2	CASSPNSGTLITNEQFF	TGTGCCAGCAGTCCTAATAGCGGGACCTTGATCACTAATGAGCAGTTCTTC
-	19	TRBJ2-7	TRBD1	TRBV2	CASSEARGFLDRVIYEQYF	TGTGCCAGCAGTGAAGCGAGGGGGTTTTTAGACAGGGTAATTTACGAGCAGTACTTC
-	15	TRBJ2-6	-	TRBV4-3	CASSQAGAGANVLTF	TGCGCCAGCAGCCAAGCAGGGGCTGGGGCCAACGTCCTGACTTTC